This T cell receptor (beta chain) was identified during a study of T cells in Graves' hyperthyroidism and ophthalmopathy. Amplified TCR beta CDR3 regions derived from RNA transcripts. A first-round RT-PCR of the TCR CDR3 used the HTBI primer set. TCRdb fed the multiplex PCR reads into MiXCR, producing one record per CDR3 protein. Here the sample spans about 720,000 distinct CDR3 sequences, around a sixth being singletons. In its sample, this clonotype was seen a few times. An end of the junction differs from the germline gene, which may be a read error. The sequenced sample consisted of blood. This clonotype was sampled from a woman aged 45-59 years with Graves' hyperthyroidism that later progressed to Graves' ophthalmopathy.

CDR3 sequence: CASSYSGGGGYNEQFF. The CDR3 bases are TGTGCCAGCAGTTACTCGGGGGGGGGGGGCTACAATGAGCAGTTCTTC. J is TRBJ2-1 and V is TRBV6-4; 8 positions match TRBD2. Germline-derived CDR1 and CDR2 are MRHNA and SNTAGT. There are 16 residues in the CDR3.